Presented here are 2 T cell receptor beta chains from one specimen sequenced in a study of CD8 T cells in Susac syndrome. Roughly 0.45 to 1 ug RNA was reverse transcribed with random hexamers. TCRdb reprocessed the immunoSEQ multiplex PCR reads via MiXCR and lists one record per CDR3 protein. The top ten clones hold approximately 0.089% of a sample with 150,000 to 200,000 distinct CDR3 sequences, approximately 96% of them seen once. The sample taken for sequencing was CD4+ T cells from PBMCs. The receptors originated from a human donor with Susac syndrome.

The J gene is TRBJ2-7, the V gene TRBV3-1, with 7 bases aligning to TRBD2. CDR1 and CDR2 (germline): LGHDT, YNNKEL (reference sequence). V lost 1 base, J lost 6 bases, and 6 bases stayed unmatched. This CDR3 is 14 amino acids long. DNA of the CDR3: TGTGCCAGCAGCCAAGGGGGGGGAAGACTCGAGCAGTACTTC. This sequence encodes CASSQGGGRLEQYF.

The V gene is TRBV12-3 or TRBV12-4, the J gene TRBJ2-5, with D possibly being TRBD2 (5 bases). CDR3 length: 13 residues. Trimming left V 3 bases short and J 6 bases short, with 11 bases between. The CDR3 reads CASSFDYKKTQYF. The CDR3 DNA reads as TGTGCCAGCAGTTTCGACTACAAGAAGACCCAGTACTTC.